These 12 T cell receptor beta chains were sequenced from one sample in a study of cytomegalovirus exposure and HLA in healthy donors. The PCR was carried out with 60 Vbeta primers and 13 Jbeta primers. Clones were read by immunoSEQ multiplex PCR, and TCRdb kept only the in-frame ones, dropping some. The data contain under 65,000 clones, over 60% of them singletons. Sequencing was carried out using PBMCs. These receptor sequences come from a man younger than 45 in good health and CMV-seropositive.

The gene calls are TRBV18 and TRBJ1-2; TRBD1 matches at 9 bases. Germline lookup yields CDR1 KGHSH and CDR2 LQKENI. The J segment lost 7 bases and the V segment lost 2 bases, leaving 2 bases of the junction unmatched. This CDR3 has 13 residues. The CDR3 DNA follows: TGTGCCAGCTCACCAGGGACAGGGATTGGCTACACCTTC. It yields the protein CASSPGTGIGYTF. Full variable domain (outside the CDR3, taken from reference TRBV18 and TRBJ1-2): NAGVMQNPRHLVRRRGQEARLRCSPMKGHSHVYWYRQLPEEGLKFMVYLQKENIIDESGMPKERFSAEFPKEGPSILRIQQVVRGDSAAYFCASSPGTGIGYTFGSGTRLTVV.

This sequence joins TRBV10-1 and TRBJ2-7; possible D gene TRBD2, 6 bases. Germline-derived CDR1 and CDR2 are WNHNN and SYGVQD (reference sequence). The CDR3 length is 13 residues. V was shortened by 3 bases and J by 3 bases, with 9 bases between the two germline ends. The CDR3 nucleotides read TGCGCCAGCAGTGACCCGGGACTCTACGAGCAGTACTTC. It translates to CASSDPGLYEQYF.

The chain joins TRBV6-1 to TRBJ2-1; D is undetermined. Germline loops: CDR1 MNHNS, CDR2 SASEGT. This CDR3 is 13 amino acids long. V dropped 5 bases and J dropped 7 bases, with 12 bases sitting between them. The CDR3 region has the DNA TGTGCCAGCAGTTATTCGACTGGTAATGAGCAGTTCTTC. Its protein is CASSYSTGNEQFF.

This clone came up a few times. Written as DNA, the CDR3 is TGTGCCAGCAGTTACCGACGGACAGGGGACACTGAAGCTTTCTTT. Protein product: CASSYRRTGDTEAFF. The chain combines TRBV6-6 with TRBJ1-1; TRBD1 matches 9 bases. The CDR3 consists of 15 residues. Germline assignment: CDR1 MNHNY and CDR2 SVGAGI (reference sequence). The V segment lost 2 bases and the J segment 3 bases; nucleotides outside the gene matches: 4.

The chain links TRBV9 to TRBJ2-5, with 11 bases lining up with TRBD2. The CDR3 is 16 residues long. Germline V lookup: CDR1 SGDLS, CDR2 YYNGEE. Losses at the gene ends were 0 bases for V and 5 bases for J; bases not matched to a gene: 6. The CDR3 nucleotides are TGTGCCAGCAGCGTAGGTAGCGGGGGGGCCTATGAGACCCAGTACTTC. Protein product: CASSVGSGGAYETQYF.

V usage is TRBV10-3 and J usage is TRBJ1-4; no reliable D call. V lost 4 bases to trimming and J lost 8 bases, with 8 bases between them. The CDR3 is 12 amino acids. The germline V gene encodes CDR1 ENHRY and CDR2 SYGVKD. The CDR3 DNA is TGTGCCATCAGTGGCGGGCAGGAAAAACTGTTTTTT. It codes for CAISGGQEKLFF.

The DNA for the CDR3 is TGTGCCAGCAGCTTGGACAGTTACTATGGCTACACCTTC. It specifies CASSLDSYYGYTF. This chain uses TRBV5-6 with TRBJ1-2; D is ambiguous. The CDR3 is 13 residues long. Germline values: CDR1 SGHDT, CDR2 YYEEEE. V was pared by 0 bases and J by 3 bases, with 6 bases between. Complete variable domain (other parts from reference TRBV5-6 and TRBJ1-2): DAGVTQSPTHLIKTRGQQVTLRCSPKSGHDTVSWYQQALGQGPQFIFQYYEEEERQRGNFPDRFSGHQFPNYSSELNVNALLLGDSALYLCASSLDSYYGYTFGSGTRLTVV.

J is TRBJ1-3 and V is TRBV5-6; possibly TRBD1 for D (5 bases). The CDR3 spans 14 residues. Trimming took off 5 bases at V and 5 bases at J, with 14 bases between the two ends. Germline assignment: CDR1 SGHDT and CDR2 YYEEEE. Here the CDR3 DNA reads TGTGCCAGCAGTACCGGGGGTATAAGAAACACCATATATTTT. It translates to CASSTGGIRNTIYF.

The chain uses TRBV6-1 and TRBJ2-3, with 12 positions matching TRBD2. The CDR3 is 20 residues long. The germline V gene encodes CDR1 MNHNS and CDR2 SASEGT. The V gene end was trimmed by 0 bases and the J gene end by 6 bases; junction bases not matched to a gene: 16. In DNA form, the CDR3 reads TGTGCCAGCAGTGAAGCGCTTGGGCTAGCGGGGGGGCGCGTAGTGGATACGCAGTATTTT. Encoded protein: CASSEALGLAGGRVVDTQYF.

This chain links TRBV18 with TRBJ1-2; 8 bases map to TRBD1. Germline V gene lookup returns CDR1 KGHSH and CDR2 LQKENI. With 3 bases clipped from V and 5 bases from J, the junction kept 8 bases outside the gene matches. The CDR3 runs to 15 residues. This CDR3 reads CASSPLQGAEYGYTF. In DNA, the CDR3 is TGTGCCAGCTCACCGCTGCAGGGGGCGGAATATGGCTACACCTTC.

The genes are TRBV28 and TRBJ1-2; possibly TRBD1 for D (5 bases). CDR3 length: 15 amino acids. V shed 5 bases and J shed 6 bases, with 19 bases lying between them. Germline values: CDR1 MDHEN, CDR2 SYDVKM. The CDR3 sequence: CASSPLPGGPNGYTF. Written as DNA, the CDR3 is TGTGCCAGCAGTCCGCTCCCCGGGGGACCCAATGGCTACACCTTC.

V usage is TRBV5-1 and J usage is TRBJ2-7, with 8 positions matching TRBD1. J gave up 1 base and V 7 bases, and 7 bases lay outside the gene matches. CDR3 size: 14 residues. CDR1 and CDR2 (germline): SGHRS, YFSETQ. The CDR3 loop is CASRSRDRSYEQYF. CDR3 coding DNA: TGCGCCAGCCGCTCCCGGGACAGGTCCTACGAGCAGTACTTC.